Described below is a single T cell receptor beta chain sequence and its context. Its antigen is unknown. The data were obtained in a study of CD8+ T cells in alopecia areata. Turning to the study itself: Treated patients were dosed with oral tofacitinib, taking 5 to 10 mg twice daily. Broader study findings: Scalp sequencing also captures normal skin's resident alphabeta T cells.

V dropped 6 bases and J dropped 11; count of bases not matched to a gene: 6. Germline assignment: CDR1 MNHEY and CDR2 SVGAGI. The CDR3 is made up of 11 amino acids. Sorted populations comprised CD4+ and CD8+ T cells obtained from PBMCs. The authors extracted RNA and reverse transcribed it into cDNA as the sequencing template. Generated by immunoSEQ multiplex PCR, the TCRdb table keeps only in-frame clones and is missing some. The repertoire holds 130,000 to 150,000 clones, with around 47% as singletons. The rearrangement uses TRBV6-5 and TRBJ2-7, with TRBD1 matching 8 bases. Sequencing input: CD4+ T cells sorted from blood. This TCR was sampled from a human donor with alopecia areata. CDR3 sequence (DNA): TGTGCCAGCAGAAGACAGGGGAGGAAGTACTTC. This encodes CASRRQGRKYF.